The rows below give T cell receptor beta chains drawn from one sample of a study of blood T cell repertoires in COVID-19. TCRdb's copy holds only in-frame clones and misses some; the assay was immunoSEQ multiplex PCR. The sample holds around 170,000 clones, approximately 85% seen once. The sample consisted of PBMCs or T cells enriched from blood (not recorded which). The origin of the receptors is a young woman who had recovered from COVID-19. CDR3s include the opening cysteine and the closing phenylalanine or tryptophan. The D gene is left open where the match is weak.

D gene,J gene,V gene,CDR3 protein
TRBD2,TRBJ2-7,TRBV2,CASTKILAGVFYEQYF
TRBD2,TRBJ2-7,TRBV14,CASSQFVAGVGEQYF
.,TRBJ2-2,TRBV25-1,CASSEWEDHGELFF
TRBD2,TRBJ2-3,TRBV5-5,CASSLYASGGFTDTQYF
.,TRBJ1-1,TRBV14,CASSQAGKTEAFF
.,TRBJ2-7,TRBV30,CAWRRQGYEQYF
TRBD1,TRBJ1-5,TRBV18,CASSPSFQGDNQPQHF
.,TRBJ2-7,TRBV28,CASSPGGATYEQYF
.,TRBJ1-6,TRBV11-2,CASSYRRSYNSPLHF
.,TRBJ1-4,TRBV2,CASSSEVGGAEKLFF
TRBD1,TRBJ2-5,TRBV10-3,CAISEDRAPGTQYF
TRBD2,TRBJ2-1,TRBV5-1,CATTWRESYNEQFF
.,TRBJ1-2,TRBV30,CAWGRSTNYGYTF
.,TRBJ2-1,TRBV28,CASSLGERYNEQFF
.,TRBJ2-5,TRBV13,CASRTTRTDGETQYF
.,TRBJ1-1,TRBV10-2,CASSESRFPGNTEAFF
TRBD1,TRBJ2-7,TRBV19,CASSIARTGSNEQYF